This is a list of T cell receptor beta chains from one sample in a study of human versus mouse CDR3 diversity and MHC coevolution. This table comes from immunoSEQ multiplex PCR, and its TCRdb copy is limited to in-frame clones, with some not included. In the table there are about 60,000 clones, around 94% of which are singletons. Input material: naive CD4+ T cells from blood. The receptors were gathered from a person aged 55 to 69 in good health. CDR3s include the opening cysteine and the closing phenylalanine or tryptophan. A D gene is named only where the DNA matches it firmly. Expanded clones get a size class; other rows say once, few or many, or leave the size out.

cdr3_length,clone_size,j_call,v_call,d_call,cdr3_aa,cdr3_nt
15,once,TRBJ2-1,TRBV9,TRBD2,CASSFGLAGEGEQFF,TGTGCCAGCAGCTTCGGACTAGCGGGAGAGGGTGAGCAGTTCTTC
15,NA,TRBJ1-2,TRBV14,TRBD1,CASSQRQGAGYGYTF,TGTGCCAGCAGCCAACGACAGGGGGCTGGCTATGGCTACACCTTC
13,once,TRBJ1-2,TRBV5-5,TRBD1,CASSPDRAQGYTF,TGTGCCAGCAGCCCGGACAGGGCACAGGGCTACACCTTC
14,NA,TRBJ2-5,TRBV6-1,NA,CASSELRGVETQYF,TGTGCCAGCAGTGAACTCAGGGGAGTGGAGACCCAGTACTTC
16,once,TRBJ1-2,TRBV7-7,NA,CASSLVFGTTNYGYTF,TGTGCCAGCAGCTTAGTTTTCGGGACTACTAACTATGGCTACACCTTC
11,NA,TRBJ2-5,TRBV20-1,TRBD2,CSGLAGVEQYF,TGCAGTGGACTAGCGGGAGTTGAGCAGTACTTC
12,few,TRBJ2-7,TRBV7-2,TRBD1,CASRGTGDEQYF,TGTGCCAGCAGGGGGACAGGAGACGAGCAGTACTTC
15,NA,TRBJ1-2,TRBV6-1,TRBD1,CASSELGQGGYGYTF,TGTGCCAGCAGTGAATTAGGACAGGGTGGCTATGGCTACACCTTC
16,NA,TRBJ1-1,TRBV5-6,TRBD1,CASSSDTGGPNTEAFF,TGTGCCAGCAGCTCGGATACAGGGGGCCCGAACACTGAAGCTTTCTTT
13,NA,TRBJ2-3,TRBV10-1,TRBD1,CASRGTGVDTQYF,TGCGCCAGCAGAGGGACAGGGGTCGATACGCAGTATTTT
14,NA,TRBJ1-3,TRBV9,NA,CASSLTITGNTIYF,TGTGCCAGCAGCCTCACTATAACGGGAAACACCATATATTTT
15,NA,TRBJ2-2,TRBV7-2,TRBD2,CASSPLAGESGELFF,TGTGCCAGCAGCCCTTTAGCGGGAGAGTCCGGGGAGCTGTTTTTT
16,NA,TRBJ2-3,TRBV5-4,NA,CASSLDPQGVTDTQYF,TGTGCCAGCAGCTTAGATCCCCAAGGGGTCACAGATACGCAGTATTTT
14,NA,TRBJ2-2,TRBV6-1,NA,CASTRVRNTGELFF,TGTGCCAGCACCCGAGTTAGGAACACCGGGGAGCTGTTTTTT
16,NA,TRBJ1-4,TRBV21-1,NA,CASSQYSDHRGGKLFF,TGTGCCAGCAGCCAATACTCGGACCACCGAGGGGGAAAACTGTTTTTT
13,NA,TRBJ2-1,TRBV2,NA,CASSGRQHNEQFF,TGTGCCAGCAGCGGCAGACAGCACAATGAGCAGTTCTTC
15,NA,TRBJ2-1,TRBV10-3,TRBD2,CAINRLAGGPDEQFF,TGTGCCATCAACCGACTAGCGGGAGGGCCAGATGAGCAGTTCTTC
14,NA,TRBJ2-2,TRBV2,TRBD1,CAILRGRGTGELFF,TGTGCCATCCTCAGGGGGCGCGGGACCGGGGAGCTGTTTTTT
13,NA,TRBJ1-5,TRBV19,NA,CASSIVFRQPQHF,TGTGCCAGTAGTATAGTCTTTCGTCAGCCCCAGCATTTT
15,NA,TRBJ1-2,TRBV14,NA,CASSQSPQGRLGYTF,TGTGCCAGCAGCCAATCCCCACAGGGCCGTCTCGGCTACACCTTC
17,NA,TRBJ2-1,TRBV19,TRBD1,CASSRSLPGQGYNEQFF,TGTGCCAGTAGTAGATCCTTACCGGGACAGGGGTACAATGAGCAGTTCTTC
15,NA,TRBJ2-3,TRBV19,TRBD2,CASSIMMSGADTQYF,TGTGCCAGTAGTATAATGATGAGCGGGGCAGATACGCAGTATTTT
17,NA,TRBJ2-3,TRBV7-2,TRBD1,CASSSTGGPSRGDTQYF,TGTGCCAGCAGCTCGACAGGGGGTCCCTCACGGGGAGATACGCAGTATTTT
12,few,TRBJ1-3,TRBV7-2,NA,CASSFPGNTIYF,TGTGCCAGCAGCTTCCCGGGAAACACCATATATTTT
15,NA,TRBJ2-7,TRBV11-2,TRBD2,CASSLMAGGPYEQYF,TGTGCCAGCAGCTTAATGGCGGGAGGGCCCTACGAGCAGTACTTC
14,NA,TRBJ1-5,TRBV6-1,NA,CASSGGREGQPQHF,TGTGCCAGCAGTGGGGGCAGGGAGGGTCAGCCCCAGCATTTT
15,NA,TRBJ2-1,TRBV7-2,TRBD2,CASSFSGSSYNEQFF,TGTGCCAGCAGCTTTAGCGGGAGCTCCTACAATGAGCAGTTCTTC
14,NA,TRBJ1-2,TRBV10-3,NA,CATPSFRSGGGYTF,TGTGCCACCCCCAGCTTCAGGTCTGGGGGGGGCTACACCTTC
13,once,TRBJ2-3,TRBV15,NA,CATSLPSTDTQYF,TGTGCCACCAGCCTTCCTAGCACAGATACGCAGTATTTT
14,NA,TRBJ2-7,TRBV19,NA,CASSPLGVAHEQYF,TGTGCCAGTAGCCCCTTGGGAGTCGCCCACGAGCAGTACTTC
15,NA,TRBJ1-3,TRBV5-5,TRBD1,CASSLEPTGIRTIYF,TGTGCCAGCAGCTTGGAACCGACAGGGATCCGCACCATATATTTT
14,NA,TRBJ2-3,TRBV6-5,TRBD2,CASRIPGLGHTQYF,TGTGCCAGCAGAATCCCGGGACTAGGGCATACGCAGTATTTT